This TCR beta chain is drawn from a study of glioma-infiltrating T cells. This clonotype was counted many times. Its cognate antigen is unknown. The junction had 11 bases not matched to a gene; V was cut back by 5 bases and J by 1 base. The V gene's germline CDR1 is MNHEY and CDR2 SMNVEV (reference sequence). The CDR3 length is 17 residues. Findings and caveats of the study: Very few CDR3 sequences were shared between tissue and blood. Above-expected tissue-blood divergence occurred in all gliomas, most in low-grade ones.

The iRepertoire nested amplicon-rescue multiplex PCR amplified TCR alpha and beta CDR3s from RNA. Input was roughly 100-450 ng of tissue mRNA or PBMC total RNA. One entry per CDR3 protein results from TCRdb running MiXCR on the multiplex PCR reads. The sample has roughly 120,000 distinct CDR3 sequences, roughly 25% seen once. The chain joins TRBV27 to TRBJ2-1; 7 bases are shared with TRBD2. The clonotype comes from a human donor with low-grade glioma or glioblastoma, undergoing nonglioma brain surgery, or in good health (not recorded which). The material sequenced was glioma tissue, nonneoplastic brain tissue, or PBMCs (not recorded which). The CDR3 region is CASSRASGKFSYNEQFF. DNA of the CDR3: TGTGCCAGCAGTAGGGCTAGCGGAAAGTTTTCCTACAATGAGCAGTTCTTC.